A single sample is the source of the 13 T cell receptor beta chains below, sequenced in a study of T cell responses to AZD1222 COVID-19 vaccine. Repertoires were generated with immunoSEQ multiplex PCR, while TCRdb's copy carries only in-frame clones and drops some. The sample yields about 110,000 clones, about 95% seen once. The material was peripheral blood, obtained 28 days after the second AZD1222 dose. These receptors were collected from an adult who received the AZD1222 COVID-19 vaccine.

This chain uses TRBV7-9 with TRBJ2-1; D gene ambiguous. CDR1 is SEHNR and CDR2 is FQNEAQ in the germline V gene (reference sequence). The CDR3 runs to 12 residues. V was cut by 2 bases and J by 10 bases, with 9 bases left in between. CDR3 in amino acids: CASSLMRTEQFF. Here the CDR3 DNA reads TGTGCCAGCAGCTTAATGAGGACGGAGCAGTTCTTC.

The chain combines TRBV18 with TRBJ1-3; unclear D gene. The CDR3 sequence is 14 residues long. V gave up 3 bases and J gave up 8 bases, with 14 bases separating them. Germline V gene data show CDR1 as KGHSH and CDR2 as LQKENI. The CDR3 nucleotides are TGTGCCAGCTCACCTTACAGTGCACCGGACACCATATATTTT. Translated, it gives CASSPYSAPDTIYF.

This chain links TRBV19 with TRBJ2-5; perhaps TRBD2 as D (6 bases). Trimming took 10 bases from V and 1 from J, leaving 13 bases between them. CDR1 is LNHDA, CDR2 SQIVND, per germline (reference sequence). This CDR3 region has 13 residues. CDR3 nucleotide sequence: TGTGCCACCTCCGGAGGGTCCCAAGAGACCCAGTACTTC. It is translated as CATSGGSQETQYF.

The chain employs TRBV15 and TRBJ1-2; no clear D gene. The CDR3 is 12 amino acids. Trimming stripped 2 bases from V and 10 bases from J, with 11 bases between. The germline gives CDR1 LNHNV, CDR2 YYDKDF (reference sequence). CDR3: CATSRTGLHYTF. The CDR3 region has the DNA TGTGCCACCAGCAGAACCGGGCTACACTACACCTTC.

V usage is TRBV5-1 and J usage is TRBJ1-1, with TRBD1 as a possible D gene (5 bases). V lost 0 bases to trimming and J lost 5 bases, with 17 bases between them. Germline assignment: CDR1 SGHRS and CDR2 YFSETQ. CDR3 length: 16 residues. CDR3 sequence (DNA): TGCGCCAGCAGCTTGGGCGCTGGGGGACGGGTAACTGAAGCTTTCTTT. It yields the protein CASSLGAGGRVTEAFF.

The chain is built from TRBV5-1 and TRBJ2-1; 14 positions match TRBD2. CDR3 length equals 17 residues. The germline V gene has CDR1 SGHRS and CDR2 YFSETQ. V trimming: 2 bases; J trimming: 10 bases; junction bases outside the gene matches: 11. The CDR3 nucleotides are TGCGCCAGCAGCTTCGAATCCGGGACTAGCGGGAGCGAGGAGCAGTTCTTC. Its protein is CASSFESGTSGSEEQFF.

The chain has TRBV5-1 and TRBJ1-1; D possibly corresponds to TRBD1 (6 bases). The ends were cut back, 0 bases at V and 6 bases at J, with 12 bases in the middle. Per the germline V gene, CDR1 is SGHRS and CDR2 is YFSETQ. CDR3 length equals 14 residues. The CDR3 DNA reads as TGCGCCAGCAGCTTGGTACAGGGAGGACCTGAAGCTTTCTTT. Translating it yields CASSLVQGGPEAFF.

This clone was observed a few times. The rearrangement joins TRBV27 to TRBJ1-1; no definite D call. From germline, CDR1 is MNHEY and CDR2 SMNVEV (reference sequence). CDR3 length: 13 amino acids. Between the trimmed V and J ends, which lost 8 bases and 7 bases, there was a span of 17 bases. The CDR3 coding sequence is TGTGCCAGCGGAAAAGATGCCGAGGTTGAAGCTTTCTTT. Translating it yields CASGKDAEVEAFF.

V usage is TRBV5-1 and J usage is TRBJ1-1; the D is unclear. V gave up 0 bases and J gave up 5 bases, with 11 bases separating them. This CDR3 comprises 14 residues. CDR1 and CDR2 from the germline V gene are SGHRS and YFSETQ. Written as DNA, the CDR3 is TGCGCCAGCAGCTTGGACTATGGCGGAACTGAAGCTTTCTTT. Protein sequence: CASSLDYGGTEAFF.

The chain employs TRBV20-1 and TRBJ1-1; D unresolved. The CDR3 is 15 amino acids. Trimming pared 3 bases from V and 0 bases from J, leaving 14 bases between. The germline V gene has CDR1 DFQATT and CDR2 SNEGSKA (reference sequence). The CDR3: CSASVDYSLNTEAFF. DNA for the CDR3: TGCAGTGCTAGTGTAGATTACAGCTTGAACACTGAAGCTTTCTTT.

The CDR3 DNA is TGTGCCAGCAGACAAACCGCCACTAGCGGGAGGTTAGAGCAGTACTTC. This translates into CASRQTATSGRLEQYF. J is TRBJ2-7 and V is TRBV28, with 12 bases identical to TRBD2. Germline V CDR1 and CDR2: MDHEN, SYDVKM. J gave up 7 bases and V 6 bases, and 13 bases lay outside the gene matches. The CDR3 contains 16 residues.

The genes are TRBV5-1 and TRBJ1-1; tentative D call: TRBD1 (6 bases). This CDR3 region has 12 residues. In germline, CDR1 is SGHRS, CDR2 YFSETQ. The V gene lost 7 bases and the J gene lost 3 bases, with 10 bases spanning the gap. The CDR3 spells CASPKGDTEAFF. The CDR3 DNA sequence: TGCGCCAGCCCAAAGGGGGACACTGAAGCTTTCTTT.

The rearrangement links TRBV15 to TRBJ1-4; 11 bases match TRBD1. Germline V gene sequence: CDR1 LNHNV, CDR2 YYDKDF (reference sequence). The CDR3 totals 17 residues. V shed 5 bases, J shed 8 bases, and the junction held 13 bases outside the gene matches. This chain's CDR3 is CATSRGQGANPGEKLFF. The CDR3 region has the DNA TGTGCCACCAGCCGAGGACAGGGGGCAAATCCGGGGGAAAAACTGTTTTTT.